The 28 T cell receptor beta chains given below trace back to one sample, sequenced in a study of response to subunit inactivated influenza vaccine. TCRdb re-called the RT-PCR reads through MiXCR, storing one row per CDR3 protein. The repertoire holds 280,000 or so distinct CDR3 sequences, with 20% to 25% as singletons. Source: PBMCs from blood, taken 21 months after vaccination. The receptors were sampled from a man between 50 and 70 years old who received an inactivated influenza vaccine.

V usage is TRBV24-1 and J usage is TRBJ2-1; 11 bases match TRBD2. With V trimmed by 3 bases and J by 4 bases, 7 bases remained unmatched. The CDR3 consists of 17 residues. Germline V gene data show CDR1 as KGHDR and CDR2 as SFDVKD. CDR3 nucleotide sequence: TGTGCCACCAGTGATAACATGGGACTAGCGGATTACAATGAGCAGTTCTTC. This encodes CATSDNMGLADYNEQFF.

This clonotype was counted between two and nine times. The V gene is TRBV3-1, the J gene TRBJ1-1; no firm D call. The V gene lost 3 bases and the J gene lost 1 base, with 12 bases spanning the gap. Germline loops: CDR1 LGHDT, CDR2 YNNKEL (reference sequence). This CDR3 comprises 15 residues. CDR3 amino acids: CASSHPQEGNTEAFF. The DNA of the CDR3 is TGTGCCAGCAGCCACCCCCAGGAGGGGAACACTGAAGCTTTCTTT.

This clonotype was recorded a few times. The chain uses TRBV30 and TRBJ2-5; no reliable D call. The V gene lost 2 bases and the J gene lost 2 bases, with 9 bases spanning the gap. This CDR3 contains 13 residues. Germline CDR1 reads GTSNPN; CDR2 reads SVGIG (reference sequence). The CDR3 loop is CAWSLGVQETQYF. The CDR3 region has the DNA TGTGCCTGGAGTCTAGGAGTACAAGAGACCCAGTACTTC. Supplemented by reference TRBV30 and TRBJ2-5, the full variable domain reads SQTIHQWPATLVQPVGSPLSLECTVEGTSNPNLYWYRQAAGRGLQLLFYSVGIGQISSEVPQNLSASRPQDRQFILSSKKLLLSDSGFYLCAWSLGVQETQYFGPGTRLLVL.

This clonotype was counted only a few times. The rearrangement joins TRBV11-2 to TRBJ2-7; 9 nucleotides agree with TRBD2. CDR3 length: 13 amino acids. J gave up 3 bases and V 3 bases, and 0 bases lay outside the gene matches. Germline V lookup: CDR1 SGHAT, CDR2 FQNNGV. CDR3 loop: CASSFSGSYEQYF. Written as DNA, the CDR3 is TGTGCCAGCAGCTTTAGCGGGAGCTACGAGCAGTACTTC.

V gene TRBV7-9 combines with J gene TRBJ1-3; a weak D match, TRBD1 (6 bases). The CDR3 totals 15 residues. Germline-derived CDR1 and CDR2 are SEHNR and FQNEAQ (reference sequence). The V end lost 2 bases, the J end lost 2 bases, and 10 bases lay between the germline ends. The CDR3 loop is CASSLPGAAGNTIYF. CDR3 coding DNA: TGTGCCAGCAGCTTACCAGGGGCGGCTGGAAACACCATATATTTT.

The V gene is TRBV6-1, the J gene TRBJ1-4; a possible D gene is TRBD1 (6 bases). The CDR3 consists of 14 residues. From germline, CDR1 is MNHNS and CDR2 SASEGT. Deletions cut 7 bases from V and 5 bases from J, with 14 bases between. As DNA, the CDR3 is TGTGCCAGCAAAGGACGGGGGCCCAATGAAAAACTGTTTTTT. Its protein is CASKGRGPNEKLFF.

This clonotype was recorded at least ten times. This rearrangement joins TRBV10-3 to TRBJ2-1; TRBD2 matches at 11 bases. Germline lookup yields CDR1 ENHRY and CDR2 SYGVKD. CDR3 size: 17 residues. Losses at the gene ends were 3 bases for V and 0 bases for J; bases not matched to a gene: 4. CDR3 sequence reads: CAISDRLAGSSYNEQFF. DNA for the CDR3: TGTGCCATCAGTGACAGACTAGCGGGGAGCTCCTACAATGAGCAGTTCTTC.

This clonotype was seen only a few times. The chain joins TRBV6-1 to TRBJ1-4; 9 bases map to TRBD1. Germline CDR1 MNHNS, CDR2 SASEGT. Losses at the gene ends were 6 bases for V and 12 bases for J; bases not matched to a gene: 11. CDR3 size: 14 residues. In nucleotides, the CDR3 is TGTGCCAGCAGCAACTACAGGGGGCGCGGCGAACTGTTTTTT. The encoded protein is CASSNYRGRGELFF.

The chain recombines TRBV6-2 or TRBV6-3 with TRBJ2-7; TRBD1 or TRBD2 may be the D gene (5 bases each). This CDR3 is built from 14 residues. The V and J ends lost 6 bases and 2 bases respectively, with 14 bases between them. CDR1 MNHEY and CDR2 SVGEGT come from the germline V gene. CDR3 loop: CASRIPGPTYEQYF. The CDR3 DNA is TGTGCCAGCAGAATTCCGGGACCAACCTACGAGCAGTACTTC.

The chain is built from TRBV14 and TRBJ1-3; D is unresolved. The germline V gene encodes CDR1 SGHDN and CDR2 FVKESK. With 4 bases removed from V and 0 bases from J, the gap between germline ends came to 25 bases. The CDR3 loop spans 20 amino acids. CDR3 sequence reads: CASSPPPLWALNGSGNTIYF. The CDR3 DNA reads TGTGCCAGCAGCCCACCACCTCTTTGGGCGCTCAATGGCTCTGGAAACACCATATATTTT.

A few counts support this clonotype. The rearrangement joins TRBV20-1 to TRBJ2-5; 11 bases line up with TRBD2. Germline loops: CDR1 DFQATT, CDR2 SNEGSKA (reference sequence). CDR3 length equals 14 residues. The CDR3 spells CIGLAGGFRETQYF. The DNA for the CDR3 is TGCATAGGGCTAGCGGGGGGTTTTAGGGAGACCCAGTACTTC.

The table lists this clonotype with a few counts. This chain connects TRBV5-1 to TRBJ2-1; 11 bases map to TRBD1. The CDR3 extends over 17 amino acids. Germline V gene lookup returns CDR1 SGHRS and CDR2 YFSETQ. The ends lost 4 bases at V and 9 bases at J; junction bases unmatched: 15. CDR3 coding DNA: TGCGCCAGCAGCACCTCACTTGTAGGACAGGGGGCGGGTGAGCAGTTCTTC. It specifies CASSTSLVGQGAGEQFF.

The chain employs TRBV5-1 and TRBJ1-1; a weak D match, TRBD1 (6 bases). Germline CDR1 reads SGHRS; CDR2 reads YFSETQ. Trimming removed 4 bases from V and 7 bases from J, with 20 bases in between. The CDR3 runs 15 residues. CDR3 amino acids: CASSPGDIINSEAFF. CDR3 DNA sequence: TGCGCCAGCAGCCCCGGGGACATAATTAATAGTGAAGCTTTCTTT.

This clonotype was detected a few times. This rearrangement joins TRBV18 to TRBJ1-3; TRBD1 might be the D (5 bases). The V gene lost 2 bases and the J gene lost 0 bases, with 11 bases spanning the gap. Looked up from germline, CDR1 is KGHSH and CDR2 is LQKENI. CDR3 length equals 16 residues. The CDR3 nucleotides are TGTGCCAGCTCACCAGTGCCGGACACCTCTGGAAACACCATATATTTT. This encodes CASSPVPDTSGNTIYF.

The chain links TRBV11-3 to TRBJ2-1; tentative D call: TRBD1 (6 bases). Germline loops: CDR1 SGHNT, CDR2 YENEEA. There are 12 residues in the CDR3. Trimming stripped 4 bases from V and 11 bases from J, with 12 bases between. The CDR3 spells CASSSDGDKQFF. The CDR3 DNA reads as TGTGCCAGCAGCTCCGACGGGGACAAGCAGTTCTTC.

The CDR3 loop is CASSVGGNYGYTF. CDR3 DNA sequence: TGTGCCAGCAGCGTAGGCGGGAACTATGGCTACACCTTC. The chain has TRBV9 and TRBJ1-2; no reliable D call. The CDR3 spans 13 residues. Trimming removed 0 bases from V and 2 bases from J, with 5 bases in between. Germline-derived CDR1 and CDR2 are SGDLS and YYNGEE. The complete variable domain, with remaining parts taken from reference TRBV9 and TRBJ1-2, reads DSGVTQTPKHLITATGQRVTLRCSPRSGDLSVYWYQQSLDQGLQFLIQYYNGEERAKGNILERFSAQQFPDLHSELNLSSLELGDSALYFCASSVGGNYGYTFGSGTRLTVV.

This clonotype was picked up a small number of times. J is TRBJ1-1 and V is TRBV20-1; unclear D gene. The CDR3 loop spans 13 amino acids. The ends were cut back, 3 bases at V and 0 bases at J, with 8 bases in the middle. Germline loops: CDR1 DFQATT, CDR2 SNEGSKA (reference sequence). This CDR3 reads CSASNRLNTEAFF. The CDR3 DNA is TGCAGTGCTAGTAATCGGTTGAACACTGAAGCTTTCTTT.

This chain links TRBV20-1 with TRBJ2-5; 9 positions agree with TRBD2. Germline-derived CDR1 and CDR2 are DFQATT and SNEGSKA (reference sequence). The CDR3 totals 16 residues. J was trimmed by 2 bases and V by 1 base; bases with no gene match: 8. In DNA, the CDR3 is TGCAGTGCTAGAGGGCTAGCGGGATCCTTACAAGAGACCCAGTACTTC. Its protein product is CSARGLAGSLQETQYF.

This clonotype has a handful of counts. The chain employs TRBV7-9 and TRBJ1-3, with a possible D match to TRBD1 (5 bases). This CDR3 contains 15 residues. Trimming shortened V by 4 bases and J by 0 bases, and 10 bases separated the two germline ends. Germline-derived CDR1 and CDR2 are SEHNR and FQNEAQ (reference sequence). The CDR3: CASSSPGSSGNTIYF. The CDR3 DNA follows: TGTGCCAGCAGCTCTCCAGGGAGCTCTGGAAACACCATATATTTT.

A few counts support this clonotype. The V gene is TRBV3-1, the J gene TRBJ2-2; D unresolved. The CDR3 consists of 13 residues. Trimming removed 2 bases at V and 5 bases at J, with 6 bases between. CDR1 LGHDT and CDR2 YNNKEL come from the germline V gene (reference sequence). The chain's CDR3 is CASSQLGTGELFF. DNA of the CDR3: TGTGCCAGCAGCCAACTAGGTACCGGGGAGCTGTTTTTT.

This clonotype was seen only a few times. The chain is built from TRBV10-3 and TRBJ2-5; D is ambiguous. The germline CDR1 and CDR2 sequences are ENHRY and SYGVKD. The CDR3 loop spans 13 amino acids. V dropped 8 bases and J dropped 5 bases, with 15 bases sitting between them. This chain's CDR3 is CAIGPMSDETQYF. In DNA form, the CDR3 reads TGTGCCATCGGCCCAATGAGTGATGAGACCCAGTACTTC.

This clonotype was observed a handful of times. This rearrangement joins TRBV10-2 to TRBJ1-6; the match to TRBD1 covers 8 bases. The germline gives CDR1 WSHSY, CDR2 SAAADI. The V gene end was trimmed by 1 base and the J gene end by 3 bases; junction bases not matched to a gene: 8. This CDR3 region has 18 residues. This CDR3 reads CASSEFSGTGRYNSPLHF. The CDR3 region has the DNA TGCGCCAGCAGTGAGTTTTCCGGGACAGGACGCTATAATTCACCCCTCCACTTT.

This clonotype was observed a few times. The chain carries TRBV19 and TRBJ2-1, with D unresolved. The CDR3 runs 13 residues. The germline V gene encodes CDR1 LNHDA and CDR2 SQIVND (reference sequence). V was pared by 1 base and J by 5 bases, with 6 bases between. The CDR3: CASSIGLNNEQFF. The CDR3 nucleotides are TGTGCCAGTAGTATAGGGCTGAACAATGAGCAGTTCTTC. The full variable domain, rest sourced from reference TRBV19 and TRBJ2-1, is DGGITQSPKYLFRKEGQNVTLSCEQNLNHDAMYWYRQDPGQGLRLIYYSQIVNDFQKGDIAEGYSVSREKKESFPLTVTSAQKNPTAFYLCASSIGLNNEQFFGPGTRLTVL.

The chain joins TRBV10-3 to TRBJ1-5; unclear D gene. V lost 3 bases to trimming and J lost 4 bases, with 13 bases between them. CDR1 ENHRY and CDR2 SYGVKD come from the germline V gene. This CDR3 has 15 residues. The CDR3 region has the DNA TGTGCCATCAGTGAAAGAGGATATGGGAATCAGCCCCAGCATTTT. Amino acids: CAISERGYGNQPQHF.

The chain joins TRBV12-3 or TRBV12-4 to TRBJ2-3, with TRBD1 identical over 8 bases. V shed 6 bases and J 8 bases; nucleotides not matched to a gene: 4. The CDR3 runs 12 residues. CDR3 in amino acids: CASSQDRGTQYF. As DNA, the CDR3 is TGTGCCAGCAGCCAAGACAGGGGTACGCAGTATTTT.

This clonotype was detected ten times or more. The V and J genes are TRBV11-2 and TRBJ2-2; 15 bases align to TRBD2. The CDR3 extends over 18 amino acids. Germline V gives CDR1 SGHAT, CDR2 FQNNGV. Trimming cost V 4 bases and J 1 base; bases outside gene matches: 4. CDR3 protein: CASSSGLAGGQNTGELFF. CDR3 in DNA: TGTGCCAGCAGCTCAGGACTAGCGGGGGGGCAGAACACCGGGGAGCTGTTTTTT. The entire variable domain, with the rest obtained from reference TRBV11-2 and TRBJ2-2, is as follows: EAGVAQSPRYKIIEKRQSVAFWCNPISGHATLYWYQQILGQGPKLLIQFQNNGVVDDSQLPKDRFSAERLKGVDSTLKIQPAKLEDSAVYLCASSSGLAGGQNTGELFFGEGSRLTVL.

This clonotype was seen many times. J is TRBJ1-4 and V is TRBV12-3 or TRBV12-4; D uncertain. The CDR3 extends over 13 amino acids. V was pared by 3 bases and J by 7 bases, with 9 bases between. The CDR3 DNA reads TGTGCCAGCAGTTTGAACCCGAGTGAAAAACTGTTTTTT. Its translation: CASSLNPSEKLFF.

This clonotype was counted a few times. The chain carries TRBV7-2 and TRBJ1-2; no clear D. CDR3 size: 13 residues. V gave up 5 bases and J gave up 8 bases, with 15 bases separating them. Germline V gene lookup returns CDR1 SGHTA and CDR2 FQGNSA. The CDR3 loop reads CASSEWAEGGYTF. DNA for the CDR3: TGTGCCAGCAGCGAGTGGGCCGAAGGGGGCTACACCTTC. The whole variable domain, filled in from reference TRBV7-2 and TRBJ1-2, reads GAGVSQSPSNKVTEKGKDVELRCDPISGHTALYWYRQSLGQGLEFLIYFQGNSAPDKSGLPSDRFSAERTGGSVSTLTIQRTQQEDSAVYLCASSEWAEGGYTFGSGTRLTVV.